This section outlines one TCR beta chain sequence together with its context. This clone's antigen is unknown. Base qualities are not at hand, and no much larger clone is one base apart. Genomic DNA was extracted from sorted cells for sequencing of the TCRbeta CDR3 region. TCRbeta CDR3 regions were sequenced using the immunoSEQ Assay. As stored in TCRdb, this immuneACCESS dataset retains in-frame rearrangements with V and J assigned. A fraction of the clones does not appear; measured against another copy, unresolved V genes explain less than half of the discrepancy, and the remainder lacks a known reason. The sample table holds about 80,000 clones, of which 92% were seen once. The ten biggest clones cover over 8.5% of the sample. This sample is part of a study of OX40 agonist ivuxolimab in advanced cancers. A note on the overall study: Ivuxolimab was a fully human IgG2 agonistic monoclonal antibody targeting the costimulatory receptor OX40 (CD134). The paper covers the monotherapy dose-escalation part of the phase I ivuxolimab trial, which included N of about 50 patients. Of the approximately 50 patients in dose escalation, about 20 had hepatocellular carcinoma, approximately 15 had melanoma, 9 had renal cell carcinoma and 9 had head and neck cancer. The point of sequencing TCRbeta in the periphery was to test whether ivuxolimab changed TCR sequence diversity and drove clonal T-cell expansion. Intravenous ivuxolimab was administered to patients every 2 weeks at six dose levels: 0.01, 0.1, 0.3, 1.5, 3 and 10 mg/kg. Prior anti-PD-1, anti-PD-L1 or anti-CTLA-4 therapy was permitted, and approximately 42% of dose-escalation patients had received checkpoint inhibitors. The dose-escalation cohort was roughly 80% male with a mean age of roughly 60 years, ranging from roughly 20 to 80. Partial responses were achieved by three dose-escalation patients, of whom one had hepatocellular carcinoma and two had cutaneous melanoma.

What the study reported, not specific to this receptor: The antigen specificity of the peripheral T cells that underwent clonal expansion was not determined. After ivuxolimab, CD8+ T cells had more expanded clones than CD4+ T cells on average. Low levels of normalized T-cell clonal expansion were also shown by some nonresponding patients. In partial responders in the 0.1-3.0 mg/kg groups, normalized peripheral clonal expansion was found to be among the lowest, especially among CD8+ T cells. At doses from 0.1 to 3.0 mg/kg, clonal expansion was seen in both CD4+ and CD8+ blood T cells between baseline and week 6.

Patients with a history of autoimmune disease or receiving systemic immunosuppression were excluded from the trial. Peripheral blood for TCR sequencing was drawn from every dose cohort at baseline, at cycle 4 day 1 and at cycle 7 day 1. The samples were taken from a phase I, first-in-human, multicenter, open-label dose-escalation trial of ivuxolimab. The trial enrolled adults with locally advanced or metastatic head and neck squamous cell, hepatocellular, melanoma or renal cell carcinoma. Before TCR sequencing, CD4+ T cells and CD8+ T cells from peripheral blood were sorted into separate populations. Sequencing was performed on CD4+ or CD8+ T cells sorted from blood, taken in a trial of the OX40 agonist ivuxolimab. The clonotype was recovered from an adult with an advanced solid tumor such as melanoma, head and neck, liver or kidney cancer.

CDR3 reads: CASSESAGTDTQYF. Read as DNA, the sequence is TGTGCCAGCAGTGAATCGGCAGGCACAGATACGCAGTATTTT. The rearrangement combines TRBV25-1 with TRBJ2-3; confidence is insufficient to name the D gene. The CDR3 goes from the cysteine to the phenylalanine over 14 residues. Only CDR3 DNA remains: 42 bases, in frame from the first base. The CDR1 and CDR2 encoded by the germline V gene are MGHDK and SYGVNS. V is reduced by 1 base and J by 1 base, leaving a spacing of 6 bases between them.